The T cell receptor beta chain described here comes from a study of blood T cell repertoires in COVID-19 (dated by TCRdb to about 2020). About the full investigation: Samples covering the acute and convalescent phases of COVID-19 were provided by collaborators in the United States, Italy and Spain. Nearly every sample came with metadata listing a de-identified subject ID, COVID-19 status, age in years and sex. The material from the prospective study consisted of cDNA or gDNA derived from T cells, B-cell-depleted T cells, or PBMCs. The repertoires were released in a freely available public database meant as a resource for research on the immune response to SARS-CoV-2. The samples were drawn from the first 160 participants of the ongoing ImmuneRACE study and from 950 to 1,500 subjects provided by 6 global collaborators. Where available, HLA class I and class II types were taken from metadata supplied by the sample provider and were not determined by assay-based typing. The dataset comprised deeply sampled blood TCRbeta repertoires from subjects exposed to, actively infected with, or recovered from COVID-19. On the study overall, not on this receptor specifically: The quantity of clinical and demographic metadata differed by source and by participant and was supplied without curation.

Whole blood was collected in K2EDTA tubes by collaborating institutions according to the institutions' own protocols. For TCRbeta analysis, collaborators shipped samples in one of three forms: frozen whole blood, isolated PBMCs, or DNA extracted from either of those sample types. A word on this clone: Its antigen specificity is not known. No much larger clonotype is one base removed from it; base qualities were not supplied.

The immunoSEQ Assay, a bias-controlled multiplex PCR, was used to amplify TCRbeta CDR3 regions from genomic DNA. On the study's bioinformatics: Within the assay, amplification of reference gene primers was used to estimate how many nucleated cells each sample contained. Sequence reads were collapsed and filtered to measure the absolute abundance of every unique TCRbeta CDR3 rearrangement. For each sample, productive Simpson clonality was calculated as the square root of Simpson's diversity index across productive rearrangements. TCRdb holds this immuneACCESS table with in-frame rearrangements only. Some clones are missing; in checked studies, unresolved V genes explain under half, and the rest has no known cause. V, J and clone size are taken as reported in that table, and D and trimming were inferred from the DNA itself. The sample has roughly 150,000 clones on record, around 88% of them singletons. The top ten clonotypes cover roughly 28% of the sample.

Source material: peripheral blood. The TCR sequence derives from a human donor in a cohort sampled during active COVID-19.

The DNA sequence is as follows: TGTGCCAGCTCACCGGTAGGACAGACAGAAGCTTTCTTT. It codes for CASSPVGQTEAFF. The V and J segments used are TRBV18 and TRBJ1-1; TRBD1 is possibly the D segment (6 matching bases). Between the V and J ends, shortened by 3 bases and 8 bases respectively, the junction contains 13 bases. Looking up the germline V gene yields CDR1 KGHSH and CDR2 LQKENI. The CDR3 covers 13 residues, taking in both the cysteine and the phenylalanine. Solely the CDR3 DNA is kept, with 39 bases framed from the first base.